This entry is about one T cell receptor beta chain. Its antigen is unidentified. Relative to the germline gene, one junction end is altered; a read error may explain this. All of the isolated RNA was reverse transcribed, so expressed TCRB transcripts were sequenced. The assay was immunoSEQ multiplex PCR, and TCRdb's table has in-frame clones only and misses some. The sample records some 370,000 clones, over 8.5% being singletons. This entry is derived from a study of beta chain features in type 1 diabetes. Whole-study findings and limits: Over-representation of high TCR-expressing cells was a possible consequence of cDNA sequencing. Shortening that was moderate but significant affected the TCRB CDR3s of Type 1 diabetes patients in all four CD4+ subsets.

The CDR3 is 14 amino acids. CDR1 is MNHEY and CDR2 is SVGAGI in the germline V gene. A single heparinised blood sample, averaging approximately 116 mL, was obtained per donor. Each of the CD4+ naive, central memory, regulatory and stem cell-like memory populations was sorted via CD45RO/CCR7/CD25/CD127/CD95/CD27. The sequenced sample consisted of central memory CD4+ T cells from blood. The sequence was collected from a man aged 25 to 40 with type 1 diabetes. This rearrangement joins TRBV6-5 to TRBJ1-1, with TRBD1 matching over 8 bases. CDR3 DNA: TGTGCCATCAGTGGACAGGGAGGGCTACCTGAAGCTTTCTTT. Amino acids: CAISGQGGLPEAFF.